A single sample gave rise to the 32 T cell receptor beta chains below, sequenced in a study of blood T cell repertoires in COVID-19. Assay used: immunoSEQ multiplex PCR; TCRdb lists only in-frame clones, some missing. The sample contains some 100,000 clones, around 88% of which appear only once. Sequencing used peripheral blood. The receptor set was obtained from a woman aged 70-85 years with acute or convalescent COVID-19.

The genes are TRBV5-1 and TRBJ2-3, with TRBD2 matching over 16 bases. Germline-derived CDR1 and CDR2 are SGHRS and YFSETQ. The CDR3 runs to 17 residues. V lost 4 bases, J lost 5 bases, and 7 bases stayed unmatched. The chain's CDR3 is CASSTGTSGRVGDTQYF. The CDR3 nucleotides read TGCGCCAGCAGCACCGGGACTAGCGGGAGGGTCGGAGATACGCAGTATTTT.

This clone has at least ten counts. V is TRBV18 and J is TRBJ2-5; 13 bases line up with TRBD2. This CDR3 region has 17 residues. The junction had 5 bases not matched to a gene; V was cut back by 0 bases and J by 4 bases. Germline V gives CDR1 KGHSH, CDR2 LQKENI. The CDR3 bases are TGTGCCAGCTCACCACCCACAGGACTAGCGGGGGTAGAGACCCAGTACTTC. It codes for CASSPPTGLAGVETQYF.

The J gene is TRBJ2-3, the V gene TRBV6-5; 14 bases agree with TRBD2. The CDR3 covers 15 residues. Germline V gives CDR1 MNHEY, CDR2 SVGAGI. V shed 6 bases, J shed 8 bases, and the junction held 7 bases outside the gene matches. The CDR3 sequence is CASRAGTSGGATQYF. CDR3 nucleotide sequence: TGTGCCAGCAGGGCCGGGACTAGCGGGGGAGCTACGCAGTATTTT.

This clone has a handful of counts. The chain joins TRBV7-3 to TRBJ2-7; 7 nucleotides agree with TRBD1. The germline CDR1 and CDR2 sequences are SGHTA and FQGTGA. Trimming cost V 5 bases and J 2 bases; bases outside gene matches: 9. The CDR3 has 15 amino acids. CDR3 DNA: TGTGCCAGCAGCCTCGGACAGGTCCCTACCTACGAGCAGTACTTC. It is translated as CASSLGQVPTYEQYF.

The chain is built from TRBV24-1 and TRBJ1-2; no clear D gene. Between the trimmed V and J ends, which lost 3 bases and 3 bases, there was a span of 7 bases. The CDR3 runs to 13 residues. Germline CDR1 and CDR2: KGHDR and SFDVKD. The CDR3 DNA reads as TGTGCCACCAGTGATCCTCTCCACTATGGCTACACCTTC. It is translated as CATSDPLHYGYTF.

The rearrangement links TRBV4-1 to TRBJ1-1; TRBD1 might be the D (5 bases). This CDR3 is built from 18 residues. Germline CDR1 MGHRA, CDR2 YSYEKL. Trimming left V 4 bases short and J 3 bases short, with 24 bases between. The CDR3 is CASSREGTGGYVDTEAFF. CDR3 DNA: TGCGCCAGCAGCCGGGAGGGGACCGGAGGGTATGTCGACACTGAAGCTTTCTTT.

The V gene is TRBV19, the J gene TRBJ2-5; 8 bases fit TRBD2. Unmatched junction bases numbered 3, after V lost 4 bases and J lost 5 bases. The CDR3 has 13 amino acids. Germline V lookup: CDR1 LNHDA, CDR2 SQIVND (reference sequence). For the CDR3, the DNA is TGTGCCAGTAGTAACCGGGGGGGCGAGACCCAGTACTTC. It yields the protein CASSNRGGETQYF. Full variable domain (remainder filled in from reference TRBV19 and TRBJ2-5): DGGITQSPKYLFRKEGQNVTLSCEQNLNHDAMYWYRQDPGQGLRLIYYSQIVNDFQKGDIAEGYSVSREKKESFPLTVTSAQKNPTAFYLCASSNRGGETQYFGPGTRLLVL.

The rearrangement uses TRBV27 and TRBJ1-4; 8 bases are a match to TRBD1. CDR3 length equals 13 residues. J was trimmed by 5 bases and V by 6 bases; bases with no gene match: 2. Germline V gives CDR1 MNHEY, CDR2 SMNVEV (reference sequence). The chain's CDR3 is CASRRQGNEKLFF. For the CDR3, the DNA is TGTGCCAGCAGGAGACAGGGGAATGAAAAACTGTTTTTT.

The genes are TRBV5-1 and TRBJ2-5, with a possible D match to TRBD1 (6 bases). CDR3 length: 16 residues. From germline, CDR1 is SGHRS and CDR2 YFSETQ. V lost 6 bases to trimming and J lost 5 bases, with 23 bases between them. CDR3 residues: CASTRGRRDMGETQYF. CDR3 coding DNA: TGCGCCAGCACCCGCGGCCGCAGGGACATGGGGGAGACCCAGTACTTC.

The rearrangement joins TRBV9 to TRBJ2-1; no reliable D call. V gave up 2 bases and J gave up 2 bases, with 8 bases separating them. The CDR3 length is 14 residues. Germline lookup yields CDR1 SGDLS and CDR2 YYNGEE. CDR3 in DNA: TGTGCCAGCAGCGTCTCCTCCGCCTACAATGAGCAGTTCTTC. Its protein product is CASSVSSAYNEQFF.

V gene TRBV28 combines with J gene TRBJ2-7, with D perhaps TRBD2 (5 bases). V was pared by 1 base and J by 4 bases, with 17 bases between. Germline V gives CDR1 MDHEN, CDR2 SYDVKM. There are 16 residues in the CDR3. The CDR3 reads CASSLYAWFREYEQYF. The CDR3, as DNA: TGTGCCAGCAGTTTATACGCGTGGTTTAGGGAGTACGAGCAGTACTTC.

The CDR3 protein is CASSALGTEMNTEAFF. Here the CDR3 DNA reads TGTGCCAGTAGTGCCCTAGGGACAGAAATGAACACTGAAGCTTTCTTT. The genes are TRBV19 and TRBJ1-1; 7 nucleotides agree with TRBD1. The V segment lost 5 bases and the J segment 0 bases; nucleotides outside the gene matches: 9. The germline V gene has CDR1 LNHDA and CDR2 SQIVND (reference sequence). CDR3 length equals 16 residues.

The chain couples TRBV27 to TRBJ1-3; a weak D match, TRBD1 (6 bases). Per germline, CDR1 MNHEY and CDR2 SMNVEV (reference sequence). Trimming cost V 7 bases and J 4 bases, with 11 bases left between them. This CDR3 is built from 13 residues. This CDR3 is CASTDRLGNTIYF. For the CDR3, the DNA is TGTGCCAGCACCGACAGGTTGGGAAACACCATATATTTT.

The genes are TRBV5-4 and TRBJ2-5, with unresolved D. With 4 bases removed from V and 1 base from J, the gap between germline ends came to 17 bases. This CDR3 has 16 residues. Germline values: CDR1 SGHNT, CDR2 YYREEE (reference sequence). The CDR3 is CASSPEASEAQETQYF. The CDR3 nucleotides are TGTGCCAGCAGCCCCGAAGCATCTGAGGCCCAAGAGACCCAGTACTTC. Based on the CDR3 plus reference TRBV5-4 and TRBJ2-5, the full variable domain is ETGVTQSPTHLIKTRGQQVTLRCSSQSGHNTVSWYQQALGQGPQFIFQYYREEENGRGNFPPRFSGLQFPNYSSELNVNALELDDSALYLCASSPEASEAQETQYFGPGTRLLVL.

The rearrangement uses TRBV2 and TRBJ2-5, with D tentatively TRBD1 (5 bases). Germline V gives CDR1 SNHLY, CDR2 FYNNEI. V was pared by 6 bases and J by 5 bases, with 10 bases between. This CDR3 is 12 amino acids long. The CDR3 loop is CASRGPGETQYF. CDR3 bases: TGTGCCAGCAGGGGGCCGGGTGAGACCCAGTACTTC.

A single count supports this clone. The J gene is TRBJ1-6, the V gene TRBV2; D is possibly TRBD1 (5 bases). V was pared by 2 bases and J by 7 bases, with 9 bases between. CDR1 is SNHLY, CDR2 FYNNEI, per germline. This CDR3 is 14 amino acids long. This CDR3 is CASSEKRQNSPLHF. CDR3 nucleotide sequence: TGTGCCAGCAGTGAAAAACGACAGAATTCACCCCTCCACTTT. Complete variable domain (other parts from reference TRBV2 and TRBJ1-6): EPEVTQTPSHQVTQMGQEVILRCVPISNHLYFYWYRQILGQKVEFLVSFYNNEISEKSEIFDDQFSVERPDGSNFTLKIRSTKLEDSAMYFCASSEKRQNSPLHFGNGTRLTVT.

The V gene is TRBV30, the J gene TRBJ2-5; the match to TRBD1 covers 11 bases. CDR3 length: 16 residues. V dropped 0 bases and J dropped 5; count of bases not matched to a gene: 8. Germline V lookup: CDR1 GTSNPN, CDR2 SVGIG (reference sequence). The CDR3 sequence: CAWSVRGTGGYETQYF. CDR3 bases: TGTGCCTGGAGTGTAAGGGGGACAGGGGGTTATGAGACCCAGTACTTC. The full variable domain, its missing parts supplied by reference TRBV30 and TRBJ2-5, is SQTIHQWPATLVQPVGSPLSLECTVEGTSNPNLYWYRQAAGRGLQLLFYSVGIGQISSEVPQNLSASRPQDRQFILSSKKLLLSDSGFYLCAWSVRGTGGYETQYFGPGTRLLVL.

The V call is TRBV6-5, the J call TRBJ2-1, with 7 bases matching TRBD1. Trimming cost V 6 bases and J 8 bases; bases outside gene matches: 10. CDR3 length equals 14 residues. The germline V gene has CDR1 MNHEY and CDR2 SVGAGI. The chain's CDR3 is CASRRIQGSDEQFF. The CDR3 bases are TGTGCCAGCAGACGAATACAGGGGTCCGATGAGCAGTTCTTC.

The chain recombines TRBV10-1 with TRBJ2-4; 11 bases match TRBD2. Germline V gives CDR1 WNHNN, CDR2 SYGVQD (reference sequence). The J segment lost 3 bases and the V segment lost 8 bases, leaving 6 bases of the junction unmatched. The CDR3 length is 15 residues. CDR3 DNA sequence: TGCGCCAGCGCCCCCGGGACTAGCGGCAAAAACATTCAGTACTTC. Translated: CASAPGTSGKNIQYF.

Here the CDR3 DNA reads TGTGCCAGCACCCGGACAGGGGGCAGCTATGGCTACACCTTC. Its protein is CASTRTGGSYGYTF. The chain links TRBV2 to TRBJ1-2, with TRBD1 matching 11 bases. The CDR3 loop spans 14 amino acids. V shed 7 bases and J 4 bases; nucleotides not matched to a gene: 5. The germline CDR1 and CDR2 sequences are SNHLY and FYNNEI.

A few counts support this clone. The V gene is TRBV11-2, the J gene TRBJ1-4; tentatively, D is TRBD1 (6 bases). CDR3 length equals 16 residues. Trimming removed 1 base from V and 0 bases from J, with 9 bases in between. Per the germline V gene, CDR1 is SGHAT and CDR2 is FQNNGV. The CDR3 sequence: CASSLGTVATNEKLFF. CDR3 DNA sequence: TGTGCCAGCAGCTTAGGGACAGTCGCAACTAATGAAAAACTGTTTTTT.

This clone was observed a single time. The CDR3 protein is CSVEDEGGVPTSGANVLTF. DNA of the CDR3: TGCAGCGTTGAAGATGAAGGGGGGGTCCCTACCTCTGGGGCCAACGTCCTGACTTTC. This sequence joins TRBV29-1 and TRBJ2-6; weak D call: TRBD2 (7 bases). The CDR3 runs 19 residues. V was shortened by 0 bases and J by 0 bases, with 18 bases between the two germline ends. Germline V gene lookup returns CDR1 SQVTM and CDR2 ANQGSEA.

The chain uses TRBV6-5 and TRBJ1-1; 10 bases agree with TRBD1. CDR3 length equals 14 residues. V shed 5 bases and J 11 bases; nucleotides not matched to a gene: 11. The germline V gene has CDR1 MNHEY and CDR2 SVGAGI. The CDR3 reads CASSPSRDRGFAFF. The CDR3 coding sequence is TGTGCCAGCAGTCCCTCCCGGGACAGGGGCTTTGCTTTCTTT.

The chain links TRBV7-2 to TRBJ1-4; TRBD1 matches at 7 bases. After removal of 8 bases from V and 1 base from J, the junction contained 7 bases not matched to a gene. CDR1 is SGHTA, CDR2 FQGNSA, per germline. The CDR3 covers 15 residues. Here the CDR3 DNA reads TGTGCCAGCGGCCCCAGACAGGGAACTAATGAAAAACTGTTTTTT. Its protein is CASGPRQGTNEKLFF.

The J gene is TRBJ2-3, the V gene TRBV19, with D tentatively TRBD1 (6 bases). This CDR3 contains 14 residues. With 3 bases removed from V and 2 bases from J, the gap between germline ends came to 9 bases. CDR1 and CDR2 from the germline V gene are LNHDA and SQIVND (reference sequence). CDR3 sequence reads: CASSMDRHTDTQYF. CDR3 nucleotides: TGTGCCAGTAGTATGGACAGACACACAGATACGCAGTATTTT.

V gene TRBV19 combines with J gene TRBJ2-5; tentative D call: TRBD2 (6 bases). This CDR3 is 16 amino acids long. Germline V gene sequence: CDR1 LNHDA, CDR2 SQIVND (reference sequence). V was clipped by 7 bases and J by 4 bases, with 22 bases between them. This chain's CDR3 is CASTQFGRGSSETQYF. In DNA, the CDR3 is TGTGCCAGTACCCAGTTCGGGCGGGGCTCTTCAGAGACCCAGTACTTC.

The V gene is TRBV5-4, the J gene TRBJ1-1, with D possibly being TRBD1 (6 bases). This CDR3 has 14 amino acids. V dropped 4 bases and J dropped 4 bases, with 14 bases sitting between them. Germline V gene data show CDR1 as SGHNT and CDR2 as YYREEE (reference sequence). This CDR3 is CASSPTDRITEAFF. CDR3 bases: TGTGCCAGCAGCCCAACAGACAGGATCACTGAAGCTTTCTTT.

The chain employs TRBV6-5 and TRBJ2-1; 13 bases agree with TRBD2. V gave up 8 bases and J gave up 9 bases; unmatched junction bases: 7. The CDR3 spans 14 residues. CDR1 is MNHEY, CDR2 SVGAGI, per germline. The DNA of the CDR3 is TGTGCCAGCGCCGGACTAGCGGGAGTGATTGAGCAGTTCTTC. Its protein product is CASAGLAGVIEQFF.

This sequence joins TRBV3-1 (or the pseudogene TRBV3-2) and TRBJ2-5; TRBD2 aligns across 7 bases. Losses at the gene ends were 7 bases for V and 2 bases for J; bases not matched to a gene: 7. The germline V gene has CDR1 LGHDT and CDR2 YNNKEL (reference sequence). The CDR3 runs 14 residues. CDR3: CASNLRGVQETQYF. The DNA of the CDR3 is TGTGCCAGCAACCTACGGGGGGTACAAGAGACCCAGTACTTC.

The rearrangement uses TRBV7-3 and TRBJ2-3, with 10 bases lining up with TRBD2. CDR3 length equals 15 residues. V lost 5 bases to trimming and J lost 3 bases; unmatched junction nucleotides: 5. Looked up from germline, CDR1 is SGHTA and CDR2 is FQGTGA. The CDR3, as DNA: TGTGCCAGCAGCCTTAGCGGGAGGTTTACAGATACGCAGTATTTT. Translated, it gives CASSLSGRFTDTQYF. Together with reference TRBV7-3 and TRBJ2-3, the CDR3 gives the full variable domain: GAGVSQTPSNKVTEKGKYVELRCDPISGHTALYWYRQSLGQGPEFLIYFQGTGAADDSGLPNDRFFAVRPEGSVSTLKIQRTERGDSAVYLCASSLSGRFTDTQYFGPGTRLTVL.

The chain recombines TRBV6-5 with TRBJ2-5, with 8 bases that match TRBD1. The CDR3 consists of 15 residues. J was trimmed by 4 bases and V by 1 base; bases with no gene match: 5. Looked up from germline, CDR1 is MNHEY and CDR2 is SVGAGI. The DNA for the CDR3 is TGTGCCAGCAGTTACTACGGACAGGGTGGAGAGACCCAGTACTTC. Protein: CASSYYGQGGETQYF.

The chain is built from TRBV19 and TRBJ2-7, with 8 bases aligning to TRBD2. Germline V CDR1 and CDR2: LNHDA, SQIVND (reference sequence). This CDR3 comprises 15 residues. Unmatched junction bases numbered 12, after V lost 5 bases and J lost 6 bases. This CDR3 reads CASSPKAGGLGEQYF. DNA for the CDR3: TGTGCCAGTAGTCCCAAGGCGGGGGGACTTGGCGAGCAGTACTTC.